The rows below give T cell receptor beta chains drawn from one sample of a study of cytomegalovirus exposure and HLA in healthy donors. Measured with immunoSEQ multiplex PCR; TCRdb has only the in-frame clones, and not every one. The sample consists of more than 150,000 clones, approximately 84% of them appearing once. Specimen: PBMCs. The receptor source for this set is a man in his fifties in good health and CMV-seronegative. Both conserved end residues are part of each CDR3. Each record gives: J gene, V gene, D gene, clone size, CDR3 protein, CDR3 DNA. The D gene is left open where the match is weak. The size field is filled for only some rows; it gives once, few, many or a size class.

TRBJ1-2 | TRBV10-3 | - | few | CAITSTGHYGYTF | TGTGCCATCACCTCGACAGGCCACTATGGCTACACCTTC
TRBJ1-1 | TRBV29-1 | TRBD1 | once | CSVVGQLNTEAFF | TGCAGCGTTGTGGGACAGCTGAACACTGAAGCTTTCTTT
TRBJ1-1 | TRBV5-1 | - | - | CASSLAQGSMNTEAFF | TGCGCCAGCAGCTTGGCTCAGGGGAGTATGAACACTGAAGCTTTCTTT
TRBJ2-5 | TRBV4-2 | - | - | CASSQAVGGEETQYF | TGTGCCAGCAGCCAGGCGGTGGGCGGGGAGGAGACCCAGTACTTC
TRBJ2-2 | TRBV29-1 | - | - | CSVEGGRGDTGELFF | TGCAGCGTTGAAGGCGGCAGGGGGGACACCGGGGAGCTGTTTTTT
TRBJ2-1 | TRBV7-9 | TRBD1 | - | CSSSLTGEAYNEQFF | TGTTCCAGCAGCTTGACAGGGGAAGCCTACAATGAGCAGTTCTTC
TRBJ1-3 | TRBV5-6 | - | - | CASTYLRGGSGNTIYF | TGTGCCAGCACCTATCTTCGGGGGGGCTCTGGAAACACCATATATTTT
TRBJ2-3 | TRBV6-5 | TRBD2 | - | CASSYLAGGTDTQYF | TGTGCCAGCAGTTATCTAGCGGGGGGCACAGATACGCAGTATTTT
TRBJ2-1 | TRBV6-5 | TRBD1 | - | CASARTGTKYNEQFF | TGTGCCAGCGCCCGGACAGGGACAAAGTACAATGAGCAGTTCTTC
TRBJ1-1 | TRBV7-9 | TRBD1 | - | CSSTQTGSEAFF | TGTTCCAGCACCCAGACAGGGTCCGAAGCTTTCTTT
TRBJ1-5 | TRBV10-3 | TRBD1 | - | CAISQGAPQPQHF | TGTGCCATCAGTCAGGGGGCTCCTCAGCCCCAGCATTTT
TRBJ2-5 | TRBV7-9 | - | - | CASSLEGGQETQYF | TGTGCCAGCAGCTTGGAGGGGGGGCAAGAGACCCAGTACTTC
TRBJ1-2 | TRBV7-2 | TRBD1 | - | CASSLVRQGHYGYTF | TGTGCCAGCAGCTTGGTCAGACAGGGTCATTATGGCTACACCTTC
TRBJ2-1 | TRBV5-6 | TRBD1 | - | CASSFGTGDHEQFF | TGTGCCAGCAGCTTTGGGACAGGGGATCATGAGCAGTTCTTC
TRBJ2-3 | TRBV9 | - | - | CASSVEGDYTDTQYF | TGTGCCAGCAGCGTAGAGGGGGATTACACAGATACGCAGTATTTT
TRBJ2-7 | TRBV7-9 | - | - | CASSFTGPYYEQYF | TGTGCCAGCAGTTTTACAGGGCCGTACTACGAGCAGTACTTC
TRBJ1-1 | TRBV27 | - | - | CASSLSRGIDTEAFF | TGTGCCAGCAGCCTTAGCAGGGGTATTGACACTGAAGCTTTCTTT
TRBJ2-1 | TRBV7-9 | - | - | CASSLRALSSYNEQFF | TGTGCCAGCAGCTTGAGGGCGTTAAGCTCCTACAATGAGCAGTTCTTC
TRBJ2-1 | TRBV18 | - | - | CASSPPQGTLYNEQFF | TGTGCCAGCTCACCACCTCAGGGGACCCTTTACAATGAGCAGTTCTTC
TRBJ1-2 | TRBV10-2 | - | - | CASSENIIYGYTF | TGCGCCAGCAGTGAGAATATTATCTATGGCTACACCTTC
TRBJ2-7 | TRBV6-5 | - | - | CASSSPGLLYEQYF | TGTGCCAGCAGTTCACCGGGACTCCTCTACGAGCAGTACTTC
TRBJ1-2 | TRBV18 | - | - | CASSPDSGGNYGYTF | TGTGCCAGCTCACCAGACTCGGGGGGTAACTATGGCTACACCTTC
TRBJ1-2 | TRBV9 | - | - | CASSGGGSYGYTF | TGTGCCAGCAGCGGAGGAGGGTCCTATGGCTACACCTTC
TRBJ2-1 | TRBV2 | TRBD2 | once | CASSWDSTGTSLFF | TGTGCCAGCTCCTGGGACTCCACCGGGACTAGTCTGTTCTTC
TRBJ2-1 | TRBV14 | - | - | CASSQGASSYNEQFF | TGTGCCAGCAGCCAAGGTGCTAGCTCCTACAATGAGCAGTTCTTC
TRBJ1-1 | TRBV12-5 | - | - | CASAGIEDTEAFF | TGTGCTAGTGCAGGGATTGAGGACACTGAAGCTTTCTTT
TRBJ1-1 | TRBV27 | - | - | CASGTLNGNTEAFF | TGTGCCAGCGGGACTCTCAACGGGAACACTGAAGCTTTCTTT
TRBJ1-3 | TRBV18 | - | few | CASSPSDSYTIYF | TGTGCCAGCTCACCCTCGGACAGCTACACCATATATTTT